These 30 T cell receptor beta chains were sequenced from one sample in a study of human T cells and chemical hapten exposure. Each CDR3 protein is one row after TCRdb ran MiXCR on the RACE reads. This repertoire shows about 400,000 distinct CDR3 sequences, about 6.9% found once; its top ten account for roughly 5.4%. The time point was: patch test 2, 6 weeks after DPC sensitization. Treatment reported: therapeutic diphenylcyclopropenone sensitization with weekly scalp DPC. Material: whole blood, obtained in connection with sensitization to the hapten diphenylcyclopropenone (DPC). The receptors here all came from a woman between 18 and 29 years old with alopecia areata. Some clones in this sample may be carry-over from other donors' samples.

This clonotype has ten or more counts. V is TRBV5-1 and J is TRBJ2-2; no clear D. The length of the CDR3 is 18 residues. Germline V gives CDR1 SGHRS, CDR2 YFSETQ. V lost 4 bases and J lost 2, with 21 bases in between. DNA for the CDR3: TGCGCCAGCAGCCTCAGGTTAAGTGAACTCTTAAACACCGGGGAGCTGTTTTTT. Translated: CASSLRLSELLNTGELFF.

The sample holds a few counts of this clonotype. The V call is TRBV20-1, the J call TRBJ1-1; 7 bases match TRBD1. The CDR3 has 16 amino acids. Per germline, CDR1 DFQATT and CDR2 SNEGSKA (reference sequence). Trimming removed 6 bases from V and 3 bases from J; junction bases left unmatched: 16. CDR3 nucleotide sequence: TGCAGTGCACGAAGACAGGGAAGAGGGGGGTACACTGAAGCTTTCTTT. It translates to CSARRQGRGGYTEAFF.

This clonotype was seen ten or more times. This chain connects TRBV20-1 to TRBJ2-2; D is perhaps TRBD1 (5 bases). Germline CDR1 and CDR2: DFQATT and SNEGSKA (reference sequence). This CDR3 has 12 amino acids. Deletions cut 3 bases from V and 6 bases from J, with 8 bases between. The CDR3 loop is CSASTQAGELFF. CDR3 coding DNA: TGCAGTGCTAGCACACAGGCCGGGGAGCTGTTTTTT.

Only a few counts were recorded for this clonotype. The rearrangement joins TRBV4-2 to TRBJ2-3, with D perhaps matching TRBD1 (5 bases). The V end was cut by 0 bases, the J end by 4 bases, with 14 bases between. In germline, CDR1 is LGHNA, CDR2 YNFKEQ. The CDR3 loop spans 16 amino acids. DNA of the CDR3: TGTGCCAGCAGCCAAGAAAGGGGAATAGCAGCAGATACGCAGTATTTT. Protein sequence: CASSQERGIAADTQYF.

The chain recombines TRBV6-1 with TRBJ2-1, with 11 positions matching TRBD2. This CDR3 region has 17 residues. After removal of 5 bases from V and 4 bases from J, the junction contained 10 bases not matched to a gene. Germline CDR1 reads MNHNS; CDR2 reads SASEGT. As DNA, the CDR3 is TGTGCCAGCAGTCAGACTAGCGGGGTGAGGGTTTACAATGAGCAGTTCTTC. Its protein is CASSQTSGVRVYNEQFF.

This clonotype has just a few counts. The chain combines TRBV7-2 with TRBJ2-3; tentative D call: TRBD2 (6 bases). The CDR3 loop spans 16 amino acids. Trimming cost V 5 bases and J 4 bases, with 19 bases left between them. The germline V gene encodes CDR1 SGHTA and CDR2 FQGNSA. CDR3 in amino acids: CASSAGTPGGADTQYF. Written as DNA, the CDR3 is TGTGCCAGCAGCGCCGGGACCCCCGGGGGTGCAGATACGCAGTATTTT.

This clonotype was seen at least ten times. The genes are TRBV29-1 and TRBJ1-4, with 7 bases fitting TRBD1. The CDR3 runs 16 residues. After removal of 1 base from V and 0 bases from J, the junction contained 5 bases not matched to a gene. CDR1 SQVTM and CDR2 ANQGSEA come from the germline V gene. Written as DNA, the CDR3 is TGCAGCGTTGAAGGTGCCGGGACAGCAACTAATGAAAAACTGTTTTTT. Protein: CSVEGAGTATNEKLFF.

This clonotype was seen at least ten times. This CDR3 reads CSALASAATQYF. CDR3 sequence (DNA): TGCAGTGCACTCGCCTCAGCCGCTACGCAGTATTTT. The chain couples TRBV20-1 to TRBJ2-3, with D uncertain. In germline, CDR1 is DFQATT, CDR2 SNEGSKA (reference sequence). The CDR3 covers 12 residues. Trimming pared 6 bases from V and 8 bases from J, leaving 15 bases between.

This clonotype was observed at least ten times. The chain is built from TRBV11-2 and TRBJ2-6, with D possibly being TRBD2 (5 bases). The V and J ends lost 5 bases and 2 bases respectively, with 13 bases between them. The CDR3 is 16 residues long. Germline CDR1 and CDR2: SGHAT and FQNNGV. CDR3 protein: CASSRGQEAGANVLTF. CDR3 DNA sequence: TGTGCCAGCAGCCGCGGTCAGGAGGCTGGGGCCAACGTCCTGACTTTC.

The V gene is TRBV6-5, the J gene TRBJ1-6; D is undetermined. Germline CDR1 reads MNHEY; CDR2 reads SVGAGI. V lost 0 bases and J lost 5, with 20 bases in between. The CDR3 is 19 amino acids. CDR3 bases: TGTGCCAGCAGTTACTCTCTTTTTTTGGGCCAGGCCGATAATTCACCCCTCCACTTT. Protein: CASSYSLFLGQADNSPLHF.

This clonotype was seen only a few times. The rearrangement uses TRBV10-3 and TRBJ2-7; 8 positions agree with TRBD2. The CDR3 is 11 residues long. Germline CDR1 and CDR2: ENHRY and SYGVKD. J gave up 5 bases and V 7 bases, and 1 base lay outside the gene matches. CDR3 sequence reads: CAITGGDEQYF. For the CDR3, the DNA is TGTGCCATCACCGGGGGGGACGAGCAGTACTTC.

This clonotype was picked up many times. The gene calls are TRBV12-3 or TRBV12-4 and TRBJ1-3; 10 nucleotides align to TRBD1. The CDR3 runs 15 residues. V shed 6 bases and J 0 bases; nucleotides not matched to a gene: 2. DNA of the CDR3: TGTGCCAGCAGCAGGGACAGGGGCTCTGGAAACACCATATATTTT. Translation gives CASSRDRGSGNTIYF.

V gene TRBV2 combines with J gene TRBJ1-4; D is perhaps TRBD1 (6 bases). Germline V gene lookup returns CDR1 SNHLY and CDR2 FYNNEI. V lost 2 bases and J lost 3, with 10 bases in between. This CDR3 has 15 amino acids. The CDR3 region has the DNA TGTGCCAGCAGTGAACAGGGGTATCCTAATGAAAAACTGTTTTTT. This gives the protein CASSEQGYPNEKLFF.

This chain connects TRBV5-4 to TRBJ2-2; tentative D call: TRBD2 (7 bases). The CDR3 is 14 amino acids. Between the trimmed V and J ends, which lost 4 bases and 5 bases, there was a span of 12 bases. Germline-derived CDR1 and CDR2 are SGHNT and YYREEE (reference sequence). The CDR3 is CASSTGGGTGELFF. Written as DNA, the CDR3 is TGTGCCAGCAGCACGGGGGGCGGGACCGGGGAGCTGTTTTTT.

The table lists this clonotype with a few counts. This chain links TRBV6-2 or TRBV6-3 with TRBJ1-6; D perhaps matches TRBD1 (5 bases). Germline assignment: CDR1 MNHEY and CDR2 SVGEGT. Deletions cut 1 base from V and 7 bases from J, with 14 bases between. The CDR3 is 16 amino acids. CDR3 nucleotide sequence: TGTGCCAGCAGTTACTTTGGTGGGGGAGGAAATTCACCCCTCCACTTT. Its translation is CASSYFGGGGNSPLHF.

The chain has TRBV20-1 and TRBJ2-1, with 9 positions matching TRBD2. Germline assignment: CDR1 DFQATT and CDR2 SNEGSKA (reference sequence). V shed 5 bases, J shed 8 bases, and the junction held 19 bases outside the gene matches. The CDR3 loop spans 17 amino acids. CDR3 sequence: CSAQKGLAGVYRDEQFF. Written as DNA, the CDR3 is TGCAGTGCTCAAAAGGGTTTAGCGGGGGTTTACAGAGATGAGCAGTTCTTC.

This clonotype was counted ten times or more. The chain uses TRBV6-2 or TRBV6-3 and TRBJ1-2; D might be TRBD1 (5 bases). The CDR3 sequence is 15 residues long. The germline V and J ends were trimmed by 1 base and 8 bases, with 17 bases remaining between them. CDR1 and CDR2 (germline): MNHEY, SVGEGT. For the CDR3, the DNA is TGTGCCAGCAGTTACTTCACCGGGCCTGGGGACGGCTACACCTTC. The encoded protein is CASSYFTGPGDGYTF.

The chain couples TRBV5-1 to TRBJ2-3; 12 bases line up with TRBD2. The CDR3 consists of 17 residues. V shed 4 bases, J shed 4 bases, and the junction held 10 bases outside the gene matches. In germline, CDR1 is SGHRS, CDR2 YFSETQ. The CDR3 coding sequence is TGCGCCAGCAGCCCGGAAGGGCCTAGCGGGGGGGCAGATACGCAGTATTTT. Translated, it gives CASSPEGPSGGADTQYF.

This clonotype was picked up a small number of times. This chain joins TRBV12-3 or TRBV12-4 and TRBJ2-1; TRBD2 matches at 9 bases. With 9 bases clipped from V and 2 bases from J, the junction kept 5 bases outside the gene matches. The CDR3 has 14 amino acids. The CDR3, as DNA: TGTGCCAGTTGCGGGGGGGGCGCCTACAATGAGCAGTTCTTC. It yields the protein CASCGGGAYNEQFF.

This clonotype came up a few times. The chain links TRBV28 to TRBJ1-3, with D unclear. Trimming stripped 3 bases from V and 2 bases from J, with 8 bases between. The CDR3 runs 14 residues. CDR1 and CDR2 from the germline V gene are MDHEN and SYDVKM. CDR3 loop: CASSLGSPGNTIYF. CDR3 DNA sequence: TGTGCCAGCAGTTTGGGCAGTCCTGGAAACACCATATATTTT. The full variable domain, completed using reference TRBV28 and TRBJ1-3, is DVKVTQSSRYLVKRTGEKVFLECVQDMDHENMFWYRQDPGLGLRLIYFSYDVKMKEKGDIPEGYSVSREKKERFSLILESASTNQTSMYLCASSLGSPGNTIYFGEGSWLTVV.

This clonotype was observed many times. This CDR3 is CASSLTGGEVSEQYF. The DNA of the CDR3 is TGTGCCAGCAGTTTAACGGGTGGGGAAGTAAGCGAGCAGTACTTC. The rearrangement links TRBV12-3 or TRBV12-4 to TRBJ2-7; D is ambiguous. With 2 bases removed from V and 6 bases from J, the gap between germline ends came to 17 bases. This CDR3 has 15 residues.

The chain employs TRBV6-5 and TRBJ2-7; TRBD1 matches 12 bases. The CDR3 is 14 amino acids. In germline, CDR1 is MNHEY, CDR2 SVGAGI. Trimming took 5 bases from V and 5 from J; bases not matched to a gene: 4. The CDR3 reads CASSAGQGANEQYF. CDR3 DNA: TGTGCCAGCAGTGCGGGACAGGGGGCAAACGAGCAGTACTTC.

This clonotype was recorded many times. This chain uses TRBV29-1 with TRBJ1-2; 8 nucleotides agree with TRBD1. Germline values: CDR1 SQVTM, CDR2 ANQGSEA. Trimming cost V 4 bases and J 7 bases; bases outside gene matches: 5. The CDR3 is 12 amino acids. The CDR3 reads CSVGTGRLGYTF. CDR3 coding DNA: TGCAGCGTTGGGACAGGGCGACTTGGCTACACCTTC. Variable domain in full (rest from reference TRBV29-1 and TRBJ1-2): SAVISQKPSRDICQRGTSLTIQCQVDSQVTMMFWYRQQPGQSLTLIATANQGSEATYESGFVIDKFPISRPNLTFSTLTVSNMSPEDSSIYLCSVGTGRLGYTFGSGTRLTVV.

This clonotype was found many times. The rearrangement uses TRBV12-3 or TRBV12-4 and TRBJ1-5; no clear D. V lost 2 bases and J lost 4, with 12 bases in between. The CDR3 runs to 15 residues. The CDR3 here is CASSLRGRRNQPQHF. The CDR3 DNA follows: TGTGCCAGCAGTTTACGGGGTCGGCGGAATCAGCCCCAGCATTTT.

There are many counts of this clonotype. The V gene is TRBV6-1, the J gene TRBJ1-2, with 9 bases matching TRBD1. Germline values: CDR1 MNHNS, CDR2 SASEGT. The CDR3 consists of 13 residues. The ends lost 6 bases at V and 6 bases at J; junction bases unmatched: 5. The CDR3 protein is CASSRDRENGYTF. The CDR3 region has the DNA TGTGCCAGCAGCAGGGACAGGGAAAATGGCTACACCTTC.

The V and J genes are TRBV6-5 and TRBJ2-7; D is unresolved. Germline values: CDR1 MNHEY, CDR2 SVGAGI. CDR3 length: 14 residues. Trimming removed 1 base from V and 2 bases from J, with 9 bases in between. The CDR3, as DNA: TGTGCCAGCAGTTACTGGGCAGGCCCCTACGAGCAGTACTTC. This encodes CASSYWAGPYEQYF.

The chain joins TRBV6-5 to TRBJ2-1, with a tentative D call TRBD2 (6 bases). Deletions cut 4 bases from V and 5 bases from J, with 21 bases between. Germline V gene data show CDR1 as MNHEY and CDR2 as SVGAGI. The CDR3 covers 17 residues. In nucleotides, the CDR3 is TGTGCCAGCAGTTCGGCCCCCGGGACTCAGCACCACAATGAGCAGTTCTTC. This codes for CASSSAPGTQHHNEQFF.

The CDR3 region is CASSRGGGHEQYF. Here the CDR3 DNA reads TGTGCCAGCAGTCGGGGCGGGGGTCACGAGCAGTACTTC. The V and J genes are TRBV6-5 and TRBJ2-7; TRBD2 aligns across 7 bases. V lost 5 bases and J lost 5; bases outside the gene matches: 6. The CDR3 is 13 residues long. The germline V gene has CDR1 MNHEY and CDR2 SVGAGI.

This clonotype has only a few counts. This chain joins TRBV5-4 and TRBJ2-3, with D possibly TRBD2 on 7 matching bases. The germline gives CDR1 SGHNT, CDR2 YYREEE (reference sequence). This CDR3 contains 17 residues. Trimming removed 4 bases at V and 2 bases at J, with 20 bases between. The CDR3 DNA is TGTGCCAGCAGCCGCAGGGTGGCGGGGGCGTTCACAGATACGCAGTATTTT. This translates into CASSRRVAGAFTDTQYF.

The chain carries TRBV4-2 and TRBJ2-5; TRBD2 matches 9 bases. Germline CDR1 and CDR2: LGHNA and YNFKEQ. The V segment lost 0 bases and the J segment 5 bases; nucleotides outside the gene matches: 10. This CDR3 has 17 amino acids. The CDR3 coding sequence is TGTGCCAGCAGCCAAGAAAGTATGCGGGGGGGCCTGGAGACCCAGTACTTC. Translation: CASSQESMRGGLETQYF.